The rows below give T cell receptor beta chains drawn from one sample of a study of cytomegalovirus exposure and HLA in healthy donors. Data came from immunoSEQ multiplex PCR; TCRdb stores just in-frame clones and leaves some out. The sample totals about 130,000 clones. The sample taken for sequencing was PBMCs. The receptors originated from a young man in good health and CMV-seronegative. Each CDR3 is given with its conserved first and last residue. The D gene is left open where the match is weak.

TRBJ1-5,TRBV27,NA,15,CASSLGAASNQPQHF,TGTGCCAGCAGTTTGGGGGCGGCGAGCAATCAGCCCCAGCATTTT
TRBJ2-1,TRBV5-1,TRBD2,15,CASSPPSGSWNEQFF,TGCGCCAGCAGCCCCCCTAGCGGGAGCTGGAATGAGCAGTTCTTC
TRBJ2-3,TRBV1,NA,17,CTSSQVERGISTDTQYF,TGCACCAGCAGCCAAGTTGAGCGGGGGATTAGCACAGATACGCAGTATTTT
TRBJ2-7,TRBV6-6,TRBD1,16,CASSYPIDRALSKQYF,TGTGCCAGCAGTTACCCCATAGACAGGGCCTTATCGAAGCAGTACTTC
TRBJ1-5,TRBV28,NA,14,CASGIPDRGQPQHF,TGTGCCAGCGGAATCCCTGATAGGGGCCAGCCCCAGCATTTT
TRBJ2-1,TRBV7-3,TRBD2,18,CASSSGLAGGPPYNEQFF,TGTGCCAGCAGCTCGGGACTAGCGGGAGGACCTCCCTACAATGAGCAGTTCTTC
TRBJ2-3,TRBV13,TRBD1,17,CASSQDRTGPDTDTQYF,TGTGCCAGCAGCCAAGATCGGACAGGGCCGGACACAGATACGCAGTATTTT
TRBJ2-1,TRBV2,TRBD2,17,CASGGWTSGRSYNEQFF,TGTGCCAGCGGGGGGTGGACTAGCGGGAGGTCCTACAATGAGCAGTTCTTC
TRBJ2-7,TRBV5-4,TRBD1,15,CASSLAGTGAYEQYF,TGTGCCAGCAGCTTGGCCGGGACAGGGGCCTACGAGCAGTACTTC
TRBJ2-1,TRBV27,NA,14,CASSGRVPLGEQFF,TGTGCCAGCAGTGGCCGAGTCCCCCTGGGCGAGCAGTTCTTC
TRBJ1-5,TRBV19,NA,15,CASSILGDSNQPQHF,TGTGCCAGTAGTATCTTAGGGGATAGCAATCAGCCCCAGCATTTT
TRBJ2-7,TRBV7-2,NA,12,CASSHNVGEQYF,TGTGCCAGCAGCCATAACGTCGGGGAGCAGTACTTC
TRBJ2-7,TRBV7-3,NA,14,CASSLFREPVVQYF,TGTGCCAGCAGCTTATTTCGGGAGCCCGTCGTGCAGTACTTC
TRBJ1-2,TRBV2,TRBD1,13,CASSQYLGQGDTF,TGTGCCAGCAGTCAATATTTGGGACAGGGGGACACCTTC
TRBJ2-2,TRBV6-4,NA,14,CASTAAPGTGELFF,TGTGCCAGCACCGCGGCGCCCGGCACCGGGGAGCTGTTTTTT